Here is one T cell receptor (beta chain) with its context. No antigen is known for it. These data belong to a study of cytomegalovirus exposure and HLA in healthy donors. Study conclusions and caveats: According to the study, roughly 180 TCR beta chains were cytomegalovirus-associated.

Researchers ran the PCR with 60 Vbeta and 13 Jbeta primers. The assay was immunoSEQ multiplex PCR, and TCRdb's table has in-frame clones only and misses some. The repertoire holds about 67,000 clones, with more than 80% as singletons. The CDR3 contains 13 residues. V lost 5 bases, J lost 7 bases, and 14 bases lay in between. Looked up from germline, CDR1 is SGHTA and CDR2 is FQGNSA. Healthy bone marrow donors made up the donors. Though nominally healthy at sampling, donors likely had unrecorded immune exposures. The specimen sequenced was PBMCs. The sequence was obtained from a woman under 40 in good health and CMV-seropositive. This sequence joins TRBV7-2 and TRBJ1-2; D perhaps matches TRBD1 (6 bases). CDR3 DNA sequence: TGTGCCAGCAGCCGAGGGGGGGGGCTTGGCTACACCTTC. This encodes CASSRGGGLGYTF.